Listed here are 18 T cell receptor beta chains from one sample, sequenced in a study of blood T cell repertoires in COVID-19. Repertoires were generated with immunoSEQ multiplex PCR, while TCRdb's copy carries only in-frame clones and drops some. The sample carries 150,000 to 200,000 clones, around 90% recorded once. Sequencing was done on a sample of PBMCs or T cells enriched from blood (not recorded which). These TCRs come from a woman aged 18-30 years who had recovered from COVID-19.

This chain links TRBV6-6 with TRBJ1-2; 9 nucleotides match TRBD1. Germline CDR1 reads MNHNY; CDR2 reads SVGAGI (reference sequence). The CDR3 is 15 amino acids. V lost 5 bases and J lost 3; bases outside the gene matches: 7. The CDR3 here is CASSGTGRSYYGYTF. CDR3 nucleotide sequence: TGTGCCAGCAGTGGGACAGGGCGATCCTACTATGGCTACACCTTC.

The CDR3: CASRKGQGIYGYTF. The CDR3 bases are TGTGCCAGCAGGAAGGGACAGGGAATCTATGGCTACACCTTC. V gene TRBV6-5 combines with J gene TRBJ1-2; 9 bases align to TRBD1. Per the germline V gene, CDR1 is MNHEY and CDR2 is SVGAGI. V gave up 6 bases and J gave up 4 bases; unmatched junction bases: 6. There are 14 residues in the CDR3.

In DNA, the CDR3 is TGTGCCAGCAGCTTAGCTCAGGGATCTATATCAGCCCAGCATTTT. Translating it yields CASSLAQGSISAQHF. V is TRBV7-9 and J is TRBJ1-5, with D maybe TRBD1 (5 bases). V dropped 0 bases and J dropped 11 bases, with 17 bases sitting between them. CDR3 length: 15 residues. Germline CDR1 is SEHNR and CDR2 is FQNEAQ (reference sequence).

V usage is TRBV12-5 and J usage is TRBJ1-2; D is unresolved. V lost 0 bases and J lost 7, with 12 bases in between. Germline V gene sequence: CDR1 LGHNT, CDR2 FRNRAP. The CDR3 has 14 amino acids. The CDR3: CASGLVRGIVGYTF. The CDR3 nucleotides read TGTGCTAGTGGTTTGGTACGGGGTATAGTTGGCTACACCTTC.

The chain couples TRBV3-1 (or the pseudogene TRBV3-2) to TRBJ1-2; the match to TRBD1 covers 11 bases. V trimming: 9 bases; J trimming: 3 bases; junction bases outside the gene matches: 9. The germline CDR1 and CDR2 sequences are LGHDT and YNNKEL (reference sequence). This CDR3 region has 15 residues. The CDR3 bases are TGTGCCAGTTCTTTGGACAGGGGGCCTTACTATGGCTACACCTTC. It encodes CASSLDRGPYYGYTF.

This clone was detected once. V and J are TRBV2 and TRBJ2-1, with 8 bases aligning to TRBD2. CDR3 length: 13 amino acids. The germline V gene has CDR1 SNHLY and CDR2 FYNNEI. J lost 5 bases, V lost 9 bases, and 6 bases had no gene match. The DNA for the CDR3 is TGTGCCAGTAAACTAGCGGTTAACAATGAGCAGTTCTTC. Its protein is CASKLAVNNEQFF.

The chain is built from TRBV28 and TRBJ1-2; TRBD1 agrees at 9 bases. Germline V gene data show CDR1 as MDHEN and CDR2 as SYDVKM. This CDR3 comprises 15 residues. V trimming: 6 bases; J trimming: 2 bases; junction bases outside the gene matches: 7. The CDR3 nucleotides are TGTGCCAGCAGCCCAGCCGGGACAGGGAACTATGGCTACACCTTC. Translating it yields CASSPAGTGNYGYTF.

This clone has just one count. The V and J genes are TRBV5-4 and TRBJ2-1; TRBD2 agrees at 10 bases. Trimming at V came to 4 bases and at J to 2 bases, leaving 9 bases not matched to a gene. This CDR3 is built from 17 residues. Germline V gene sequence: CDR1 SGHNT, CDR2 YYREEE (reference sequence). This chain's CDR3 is CASSPHPAGGTYNEQFF. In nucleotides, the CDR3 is TGTGCCAGCAGCCCACATCCAGCGGGGGGGACCTACAATGAGCAGTTCTTC.

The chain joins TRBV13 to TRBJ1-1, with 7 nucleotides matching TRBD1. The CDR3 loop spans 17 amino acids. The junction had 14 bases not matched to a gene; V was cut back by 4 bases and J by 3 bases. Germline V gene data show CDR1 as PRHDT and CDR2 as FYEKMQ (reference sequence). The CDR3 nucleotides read TGTGCCAGCAGCTCGAATGACAGGGAACTCCCGGACACTGAAGCTTTCTTT. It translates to CASSSNDRELPDTEAFF.

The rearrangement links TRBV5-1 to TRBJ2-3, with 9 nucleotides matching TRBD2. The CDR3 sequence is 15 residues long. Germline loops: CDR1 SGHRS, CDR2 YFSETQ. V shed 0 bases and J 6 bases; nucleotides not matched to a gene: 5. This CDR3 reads CASSLVAGEFDTQYF. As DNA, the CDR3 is TGCGCCAGCAGCTTGGTAGCGGGGGAGTTTGATACGCAGTATTTT.

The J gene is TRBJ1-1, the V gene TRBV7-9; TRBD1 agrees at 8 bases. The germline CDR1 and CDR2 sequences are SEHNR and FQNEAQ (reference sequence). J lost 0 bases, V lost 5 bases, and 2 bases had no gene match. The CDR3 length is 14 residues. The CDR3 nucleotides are TGTGCCAGCAGCACACAGGGGGTGAACACTGAAGCTTTCTTT. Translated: CASSTQGVNTEAFF.

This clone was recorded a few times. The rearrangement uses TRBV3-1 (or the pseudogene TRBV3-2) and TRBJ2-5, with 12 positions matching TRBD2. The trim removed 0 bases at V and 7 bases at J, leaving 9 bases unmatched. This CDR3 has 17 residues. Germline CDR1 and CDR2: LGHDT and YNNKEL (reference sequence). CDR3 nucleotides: TGTGCCAGCAGCCAAGAACCCCCTAGCGGGGGGGGAGGGACCCAGTACTTC. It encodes CASSQEPPSGGGGTQYF.

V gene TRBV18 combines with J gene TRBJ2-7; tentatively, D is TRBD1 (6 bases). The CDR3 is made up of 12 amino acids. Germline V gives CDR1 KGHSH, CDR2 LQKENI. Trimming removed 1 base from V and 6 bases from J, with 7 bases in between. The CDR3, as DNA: TGTGCCAGCTCACCACAGGGGGTCGAGCAGTACTTC. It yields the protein CASSPQGVEQYF.

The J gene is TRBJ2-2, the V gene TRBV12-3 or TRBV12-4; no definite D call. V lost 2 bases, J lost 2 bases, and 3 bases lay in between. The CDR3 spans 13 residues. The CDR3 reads CASSLSNTGELFF. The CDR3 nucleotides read TGTGCCAGCAGTTTAAGCAACACCGGGGAGCTGTTTTTT.

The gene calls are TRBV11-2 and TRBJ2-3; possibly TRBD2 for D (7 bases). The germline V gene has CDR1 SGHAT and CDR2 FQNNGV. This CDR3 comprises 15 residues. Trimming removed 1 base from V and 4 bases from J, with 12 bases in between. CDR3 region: CASSLAGGGPDTQYF. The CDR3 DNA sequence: TGTGCCAGCAGCTTAGCTGGGGGGGGGCCAGATACGCAGTATTTT.

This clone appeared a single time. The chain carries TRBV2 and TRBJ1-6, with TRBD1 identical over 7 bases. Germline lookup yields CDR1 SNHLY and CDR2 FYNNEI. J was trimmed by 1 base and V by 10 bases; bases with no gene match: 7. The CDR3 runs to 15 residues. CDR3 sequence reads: CATQGDSSYNSPLHF. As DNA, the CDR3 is TGTGCCACGCAGGGGGACAGTTCCTATAATTCACCCCTCCACTTT.

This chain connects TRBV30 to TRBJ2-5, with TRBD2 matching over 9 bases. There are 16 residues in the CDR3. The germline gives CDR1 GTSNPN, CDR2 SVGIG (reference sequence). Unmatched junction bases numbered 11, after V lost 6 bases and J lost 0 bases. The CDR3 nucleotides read TGTGCCTGCGGTAGCGGGGGCCAAGATTACCAAGAGACCCAGTACTTC. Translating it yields CACGSGGQDYQETQYF.

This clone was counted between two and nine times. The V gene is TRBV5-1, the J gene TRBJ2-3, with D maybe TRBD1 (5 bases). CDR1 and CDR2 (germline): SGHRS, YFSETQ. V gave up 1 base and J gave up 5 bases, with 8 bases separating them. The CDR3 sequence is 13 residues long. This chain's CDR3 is CASSLSREDTQYF. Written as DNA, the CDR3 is TGCGCCAGCAGCTTGTCCAGGGAAGATACGCAGTATTTT.